This T cell receptor (beta chain) was recorded in a study of early T cells in non-severe SARS-CoV-2 infection. In the study overall: RNA in bulk from unsorted whole blood was sequenced, and chains were unpaired. General study results and limits: VDJdb-based annotation leaned toward anti-spike CD8 responses and missed private and CD4 specificities.

This clonotype counts as medium-sized. Its antigen is still unknown. Individual cDNA molecules were tagged with unique molecular identifiers, the study reported. TCRdb passed the 5' RACE reads through MiXCR, listing each CDR3 protein once. The sample lists some 36,000 distinct CDR3 sequences; 5.5% to 7% were seen once. The V segment lost 4 bases and the J segment 3 bases; nucleotides outside the gene matches: 5. This CDR3 is built from 13 residues. The germline CDR1 and CDR2 sequences are SQVTM and ANQGSEA. What was sequenced was whole blood. This sequence was found in an adult who was a healthcare worker with PCR-confirmed SARS-CoV-2 infection or an uninfected control (not recorded which). The rearrangement uses TRBV29-1 and TRBJ2-7; 8 bases map to TRBD1. This CDR3 reads CSVAKQGDYEQYF. CDR3 in DNA: TGCAGCGTTGCGAAACAGGGGGACTACGAGCAGTACTTC.